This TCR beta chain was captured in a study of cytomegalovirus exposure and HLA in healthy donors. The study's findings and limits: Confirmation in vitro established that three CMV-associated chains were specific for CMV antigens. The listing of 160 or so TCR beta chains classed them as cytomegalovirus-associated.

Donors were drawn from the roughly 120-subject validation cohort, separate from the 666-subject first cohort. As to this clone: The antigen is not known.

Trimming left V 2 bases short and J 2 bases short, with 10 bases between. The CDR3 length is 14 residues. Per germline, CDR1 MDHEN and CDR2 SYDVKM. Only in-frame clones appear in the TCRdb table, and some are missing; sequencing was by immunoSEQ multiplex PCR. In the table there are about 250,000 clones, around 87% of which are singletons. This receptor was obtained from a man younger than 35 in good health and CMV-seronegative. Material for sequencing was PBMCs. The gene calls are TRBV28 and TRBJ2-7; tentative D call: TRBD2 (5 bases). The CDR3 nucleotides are TGTGCCAGCAGTTTAATGGGAGACGCCTACGAGCAGTACTTC. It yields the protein CASSLMGDAYEQYF.